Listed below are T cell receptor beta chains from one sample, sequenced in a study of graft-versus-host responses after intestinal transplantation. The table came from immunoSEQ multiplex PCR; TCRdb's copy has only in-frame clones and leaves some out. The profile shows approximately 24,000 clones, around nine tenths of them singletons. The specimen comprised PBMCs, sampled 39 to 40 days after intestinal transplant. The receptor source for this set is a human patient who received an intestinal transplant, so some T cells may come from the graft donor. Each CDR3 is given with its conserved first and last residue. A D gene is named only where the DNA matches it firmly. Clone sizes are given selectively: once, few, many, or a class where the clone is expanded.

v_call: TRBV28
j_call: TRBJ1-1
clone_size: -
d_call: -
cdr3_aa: CASSLMGAKAFF
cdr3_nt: TGTGCCAGCAGTTTAATGGGGGCTAAAGCTTTCTTT

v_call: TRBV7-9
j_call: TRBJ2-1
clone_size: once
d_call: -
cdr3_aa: CASSLGATSFFNEQFF
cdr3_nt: TGTGCCAGCAGCTTGGGTGCCACTAGTTTTTTCAATGAGCAGTTCTTC

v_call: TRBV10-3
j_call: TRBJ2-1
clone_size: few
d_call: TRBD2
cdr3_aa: CAISDISSPRLASNEQFF
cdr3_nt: TGTGCCATCAGTGATATTTCATCTCCGCGACTAGCGAGCAATGAGCAGTTCTTC

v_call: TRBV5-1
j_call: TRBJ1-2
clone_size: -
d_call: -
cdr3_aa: CASSLGSEERSGYTF
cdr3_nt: TGCGCCAGCAGCTTGGGTAGTGAGGAGAGAAGTGGCTACACCTTC

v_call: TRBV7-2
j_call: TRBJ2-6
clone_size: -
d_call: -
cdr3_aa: CASSDRLRQSRANVLTF
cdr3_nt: TGTGCCAGCAGCGATAGATTACGACAAAGTCGGGCCAACGTCCTGACTTTC

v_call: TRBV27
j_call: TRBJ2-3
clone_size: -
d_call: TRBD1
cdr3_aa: CATSAPQGSGDTQYF
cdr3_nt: TGTGCCACCTCAGCCCCACAGGGGAGCGGCGATACGCAGTATTTT

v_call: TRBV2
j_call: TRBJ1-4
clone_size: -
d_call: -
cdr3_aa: CASMRKLQGWEKLFF
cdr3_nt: TGTGCCAGCATGCGTAAGCTCCAGGGTTGGGAAAAACTGTTTTTT

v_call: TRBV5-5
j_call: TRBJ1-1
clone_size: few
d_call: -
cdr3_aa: CASSLAGVSEAFF
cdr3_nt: TGTGCCAGCAGCTTGGCTGGGGTCAGTGAAGCTTTCTTT

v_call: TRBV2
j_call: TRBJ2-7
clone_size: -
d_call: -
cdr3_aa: CASTPHPFTYEQYF
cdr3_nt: TGTGCCAGCACTCCGCATCCTTTCACCTACGAGCAGTACTTC

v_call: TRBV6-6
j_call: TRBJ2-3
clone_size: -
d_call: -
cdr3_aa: CASSYQGPSTDTQYF
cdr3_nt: TGTGCCAGCAGTTATCAAGGGCCGAGCACAGATACGCAGTATTTT

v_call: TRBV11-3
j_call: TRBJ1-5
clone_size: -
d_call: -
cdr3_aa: CASNPPGPPGDQPQHF
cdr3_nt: TGTGCCAGCAACCCCCCGGGACCCCCCGGGGACCAGCCCCAGCATTTT

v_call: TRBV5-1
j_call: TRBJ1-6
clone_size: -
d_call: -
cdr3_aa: CASSLGSSYNSLLHF
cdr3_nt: TGCGCCAGCAGCTTGGGGAGCTCCTATAATTCACTCCTCCACTTT

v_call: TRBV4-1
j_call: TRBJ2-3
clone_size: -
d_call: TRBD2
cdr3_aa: CASKGGRATQYF
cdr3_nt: TGCGCCAGCAAAGGCGGGAGGGCGACGCAGTATTTT

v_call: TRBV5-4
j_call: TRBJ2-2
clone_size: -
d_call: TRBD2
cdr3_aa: CASSWTGGNTGELFF
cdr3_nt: TGTGCCAGCAGCTGGACGGGAGGGAACACCGGGGAGCTGTTTTTT

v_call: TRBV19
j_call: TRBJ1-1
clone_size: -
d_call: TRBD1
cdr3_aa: CASRTGWQHTEAFF
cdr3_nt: TGTGCCAGTAGGACAGGGTGGCAACACACTGAAGCTTTCTTT

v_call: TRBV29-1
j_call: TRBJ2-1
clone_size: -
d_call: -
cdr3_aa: CSGSYNEQFF
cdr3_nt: TGCAGCGGCTCCTACAATGAGCAGTTCTTC

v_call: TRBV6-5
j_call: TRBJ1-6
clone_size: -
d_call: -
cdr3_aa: CASSYSFGGYNSPLHF
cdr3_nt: TGTGCCAGCAGTTACTCGTTTGGGGGCTATAATTCACCCCTCCACTTT

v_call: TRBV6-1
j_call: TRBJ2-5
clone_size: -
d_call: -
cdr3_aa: CASSLRDRQETQYF
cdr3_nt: TGTGCCAGCAGTTTGCGGGACCGGCAAGAGACCCAGTACTTC